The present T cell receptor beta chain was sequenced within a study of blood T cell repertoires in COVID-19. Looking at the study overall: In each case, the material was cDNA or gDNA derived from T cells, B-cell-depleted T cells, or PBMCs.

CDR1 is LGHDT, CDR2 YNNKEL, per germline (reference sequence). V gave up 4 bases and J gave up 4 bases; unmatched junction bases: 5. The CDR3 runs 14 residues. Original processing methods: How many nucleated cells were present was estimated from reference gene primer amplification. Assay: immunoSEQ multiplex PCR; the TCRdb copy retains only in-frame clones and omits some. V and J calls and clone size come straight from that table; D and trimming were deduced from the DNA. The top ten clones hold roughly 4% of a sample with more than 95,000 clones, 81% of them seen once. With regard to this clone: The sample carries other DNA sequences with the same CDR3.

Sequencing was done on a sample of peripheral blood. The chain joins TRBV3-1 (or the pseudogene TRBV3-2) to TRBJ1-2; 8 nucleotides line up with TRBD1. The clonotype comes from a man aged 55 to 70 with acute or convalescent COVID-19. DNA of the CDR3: TGTGCCAGCAGCCTGGGACAGGTATCCTATGGCTACACCTTC. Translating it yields CASSLGQVSYGYTF.